This TCR beta chain was identified in a study of T-cell reconstitution after alpha-beta-depleted transplantation in children. General study points: Diversity of TCRbeta at day 60 was high in some patients, arising from surviving recipient T cells and thymic progenitors.

Germline V gene lookup returns CDR1 SGHTA and CDR2 FQGNSA. The CDR3 covers 15 residues. V lost 5 bases and J lost 1; bases outside the gene matches: 6. As to this clonotype: Its antigen remains unknown.

For TCRbeta, the library was prepared with unique molecular identifiers. MiXCR was run by TCRdb on the PCR reads, yielding one entry per CDR3 protein. The top ten clones hold 15% to 20% of a sample with approximately 85,000 distinct CDR3 sequences, roughly 16% of them seen once. This chain uses TRBV7-2 with TRBJ1-1, with 8 bases that match TRBD1. The material sequenced was PBMCs, mostly from graft donor cells, taken 180 days after TCRalphabeta/CD19-depleted stem cell transplant. This sequence originates from a male patient aged 2-10 years who had a stem cell transplant for acute lymphoblastic leukemia, so the T cells may come from the graft donor. CDR3 nucleotide sequence: TGTGCCAGCAGCCCTGCCAGGGGGCGGAACACTGAAGCTTTCTTT. The encoded protein is CASSPARGRNTEAFF.